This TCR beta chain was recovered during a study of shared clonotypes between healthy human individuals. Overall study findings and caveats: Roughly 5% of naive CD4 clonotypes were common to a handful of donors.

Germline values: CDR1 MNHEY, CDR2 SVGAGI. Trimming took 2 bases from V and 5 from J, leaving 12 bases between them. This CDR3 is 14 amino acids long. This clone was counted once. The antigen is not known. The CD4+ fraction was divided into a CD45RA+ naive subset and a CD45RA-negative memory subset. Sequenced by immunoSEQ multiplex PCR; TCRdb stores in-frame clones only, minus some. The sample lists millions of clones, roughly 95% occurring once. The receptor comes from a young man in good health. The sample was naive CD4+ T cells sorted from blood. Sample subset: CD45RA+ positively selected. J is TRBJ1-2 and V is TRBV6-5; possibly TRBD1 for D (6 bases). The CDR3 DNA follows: TGTGCCAGCAGTTACATTACAGGGACATATGGCTACACCTTC. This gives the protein CASSYITGTYGYTF.